The 16 T cell receptor beta chains below all came from one sample that was sequenced in a study of OX40 agonist ivuxolimab in advanced cancers. Assay: immunoSEQ multiplex PCR; the TCRdb copy retains only in-frame clones and omits some. The table includes roughly 79,000 clones, about 90% detected once. The sequences come from CD4+ or CD8+ T cells sorted from blood, collected in a trial of the OX40 agonist ivuxolimab. These receptors came from an adult with an advanced solid tumor such as melanoma, head and neck, liver or kidney cancer.

This rearrangement joins TRBV2 to TRBJ2-7; a weak D match, TRBD1 (7 bases). This CDR3 is 13 amino acids long. The germline V gene has CDR1 SNHLY and CDR2 FYNNEI. V was shortened by 6 bases and J by 3 bases, with 12 bases between the two germline ends. CDR3 nucleotides: TGTGCCAGCAGCCAGGGGGAGGACTACGAGCAGTACTTC. Translation: CASSQGEDYEQYF.

This clone was recorded once. CDR3 sequence: CASSIKLRDRGQPQHF. The DNA of the CDR3 is TGTGCCAGTAGTATAAAGCTCCGGGACAGGGGGCAGCCCCAGCATTTT. The gene calls are TRBV19 and TRBJ1-5, with TRBD1 matching over 11 bases. J lost 7 bases, V lost 2 bases, and 7 bases had no gene match. The CDR3 sequence is 16 residues long. Germline V gene lookup returns CDR1 LNHDA and CDR2 SQIVND (reference sequence).

The chain has TRBV19 and TRBJ2-7; 9 bases are shared with TRBD1. Per the germline V gene, CDR1 is LNHDA and CDR2 is SQIVND (reference sequence). V lost 5 bases and J lost 0; bases outside the gene matches: 5. CDR3 length: 15 amino acids. The CDR3 loop is CASSPGQGNSYEQYF. In DNA form, the CDR3 reads TGTGCCAGTAGTCCCGGACAGGGGAACTCCTACGAGCAGTACTTC.

This rearrangement joins TRBV6-5 to TRBJ2-7; 10 nucleotides match TRBD2. From germline, CDR1 is MNHEY and CDR2 SVGAGI. CDR3 size: 15 residues. The junction had 6 bases not matched to a gene; V was cut back by 5 bases and J by 2 bases. DNA for the CDR3: TGTGCCAGCAGTCTTAGTAGCGGGAGGCCCTACGAGCAGTACTTC. Translating gives CASSLSSGRPYEQYF.

For the CDR3, the DNA is TGTGCCAGCAGTTCCCTTAAGGGATCCGGCGGTCAGCCCCAGCATTTT. This sequence encodes CASSSLKGSGGQPQHF. The chain joins TRBV28 to TRBJ1-5; no clear D. This CDR3 contains 16 residues. Germline values: CDR1 MDHEN, CDR2 SYDVKM. V lost 4 bases, J lost 6 bases, and 19 bases lay in between. The full variable domain, its missing parts supplied by reference TRBV28 and TRBJ1-5, is DVKVTQSSRYLVKRTGEKVFLECVQDMDHENMFWYRQDPGLGLRLIYFSYDVKMKEKGDIPEGYSVSREKKERFSLILESASTNQTSMYLCASSSLKGSGGQPQHFGDGTRLSIL.

This sequence joins TRBV5-4 and TRBJ1-1; 7 bases line up with TRBD1. V was pared by 4 bases and J by 4 bases, with 7 bases of the junction left unmatched. The CDR3 spans 14 residues. The germline CDR1 and CDR2 sequences are SGHNT and YYREEE (reference sequence). CDR3 sequence reads: CASSKDRAGTEAFF. DNA of the CDR3: TGTGCCAGCAGCAAAGACAGGGCTGGCACTGAAGCTTTCTTT.

The chain links TRBV25-1 to TRBJ1-2; D ambiguous. V gave up 5 bases and J gave up 1 base, with 8 bases separating them. Germline CDR1 is MGHDK and CDR2 is SYGVNS. This CDR3 has 13 amino acids. The DNA of the CDR3 is TGTGCCAGCAGTCCTTCCGATAACTATGGCTACACCTTC. Translation: CASSPSDNYGYTF.

The chain uses TRBV11-3 and TRBJ2-1, with D tentatively TRBD1 or TRBD2 (5 bases each). The V gene's germline CDR1 is SGHNT and CDR2 YENEEA. V gave up 5 bases and J gave up 5 bases, with 13 bases separating them. The CDR3 loop spans 14 amino acids. In DNA form, the CDR3 reads TGTGCCAGCAGCCCCACCGGGACCCACAATGAGCAGTTCTTC. This encodes CASSPTGTHNEQFF.

This clone was seen a handful of times. The chain combines TRBV25-1 with TRBJ2-7; 13 nucleotides line up with TRBD2. The V segment lost 2 bases and the J segment 7 bases; nucleotides outside the gene matches: 5. The CDR3 spans 15 residues. CDR1 is MGHDK, CDR2 SYGVNS, per germline. The CDR3 region has the DNA TGTGCCAGCAGTGAACCGGGACTAGCGGGAAAAGAGCAGTACTTC. This gives the protein CASSEPGLAGKEQYF.

This chain connects TRBV18 to TRBJ2-5, with 8 positions matching TRBD2. Germline CDR1 is KGHSH and CDR2 is LQKENI. The ends lost 3 bases at V and 4 bases at J; junction bases unmatched: 7. The CDR3 length is 15 residues. The CDR3 sequence is CASSPRAGVSETQYF. The CDR3 nucleotides read TGTGCCAGCTCACCTAGAGCGGGAGTATCAGAGACCCAGTACTTC.

This clone was counted a single time. The rearrangement uses TRBV6-5 and TRBJ2-7; 8 bases line up with TRBD1. The CDR3 runs 15 residues. V trimming: 6 bases; J trimming: 5 bases; junction bases outside the gene matches: 12. Per the germline V gene, CDR1 is MNHEY and CDR2 is SVGAGI. The CDR3 coding sequence is TGTGCCAGCAGCCCGGGGGACAGGTCGCTCCACGAGCAGTACTTC. It codes for CASSPGDRSLHEQYF.

The chain recombines TRBV6-6 with TRBJ2-7; D may correspond to TRBD1 or TRBD2 (5 bases each). Germline loops: CDR1 MNHNY, CDR2 SVGAGI (reference sequence). V was shortened by 5 bases and J by 1 base, with 15 bases between the two germline ends. The CDR3 runs to 15 residues. CDR3 sequence (DNA): TGTGCCAGCAGTCTTTCCGTGAGGGGATCCTACGAGCAGTACTTC. It encodes CASSLSVRGSYEQYF.

The chain employs TRBV5-1 and TRBJ2-3; 8 bases agree with TRBD2. V gave up 4 bases and J gave up 0 bases; unmatched junction bases: 4. Germline V gene sequence: CDR1 SGHRS, CDR2 YFSETQ. The CDR3 loop spans 15 amino acids. For the CDR3, the DNA is TGCGCCAGCAGCCCAGCGGGAGCTAGCACAGATACGCAGTATTTT. This codes for CASSPAGASTDTQYF.

This sequence joins TRBV5-1 and TRBJ2-5; TRBD2 matches at 8 bases. Germline CDR1 is SGHRS and CDR2 is YFSETQ. The trim removed 1 base at V and 1 base at J, leaving 0 bases unmatched. The CDR3 contains 14 residues. This chain's CDR3 is CASSLLAGQETQYF. For the CDR3, the DNA is TGCGCCAGCAGCTTGCTAGCGGGCCAAGAGACCCAGTACTTC.

This clone is a singleton in its sample. This chain links TRBV19 with TRBJ2-3; 8 bases are a match to TRBD1. From germline, CDR1 is LNHDA and CDR2 SQIVND (reference sequence). This CDR3 region has 14 residues. The V segment lost 3 bases and the J segment 3 bases; nucleotides outside the gene matches: 2. CDR3 coding DNA: TGTGCCAGTAGTATTGGACAGGGTACAGATACGCAGTATTTT. It is translated as CASSIGQGTDTQYF.

The chain is built from TRBV7-2 and TRBJ2-7, with 8 bases identical to TRBD1. CDR1 is SGHTA, CDR2 FQGNSA, per germline. The junction had 7 bases not matched to a gene; V was cut back by 8 bases and J by 4 bases. The CDR3 spans 13 residues. The DNA for the CDR3 is TGTGCCAGCGGGACAGGCCTGGGTTACGAGCAGTACTTC. Amino acids: CASGTGLGYEQYF.